Described below is a single T cell receptor (beta chain) sequence and its context. How the authors handled the data: Reference gene primers were amplified, and this amplification served to estimate nucleated cell counts. Data came from immunoSEQ multiplex PCR; TCRdb stores just in-frame clones and leaves some out. V, J and clone size derive from that table, while D and trimming were established from the DNA sequence. Of around 250,000 clones listed, around four fifths are singletons. The data are from a study of blood T cell repertoires in COVID-19. The CDR3 length is 18 residues. V shed 0 bases and J 0 bases; nucleotides not matched to a gene: 9. Germline V gives CDR1 SGHRS, CDR2 YFSETQ.

V usage is TRBV5-1 and J usage is TRBJ2-3, with 8 bases fitting TRBD2. This sequence originates from a man in his forties with active or convalescent COVID-19. The sequencing sample was made of peripheral blood. The CDR3: CASSLGAQSGRSTDTQYF. The DNA of the CDR3 is TGCGCCAGCAGCTTGGGGGCACAAAGCGGGAGAAGCACAGATACGCAGTATTTT.